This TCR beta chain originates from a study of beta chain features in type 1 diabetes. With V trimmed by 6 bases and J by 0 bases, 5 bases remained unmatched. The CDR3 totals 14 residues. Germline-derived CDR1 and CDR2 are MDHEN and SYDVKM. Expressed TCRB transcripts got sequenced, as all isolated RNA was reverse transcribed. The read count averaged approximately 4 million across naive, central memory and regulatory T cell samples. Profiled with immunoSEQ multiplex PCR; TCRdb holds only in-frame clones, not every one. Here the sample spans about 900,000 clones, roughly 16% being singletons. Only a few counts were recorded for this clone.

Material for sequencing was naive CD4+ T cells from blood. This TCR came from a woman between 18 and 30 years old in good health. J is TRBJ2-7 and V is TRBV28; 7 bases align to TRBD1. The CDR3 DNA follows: TGTGCCAGCAGATTGACAGGGAACTCCTACGAGCAGTACTTC. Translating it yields CASRLTGNSYEQYF.